These 20 T cell receptor beta chains came from one sample sequenced in a study of CD8 T cells in ankylosing spondylitis. TCRdb itself ran the 5' RACE reads through MiXCR, one entry per CDR3 protein. The sample contains about 39,000 distinct CDR3 sequences, less than 4% of which appear only once. Source material: blood, either unsorted or a sorted T cell fraction (not recorded which). These receptors were taken from a male donor with ankylosing spondylitis or in good health (not recorded which).

This clonotype turned up a few times. V usage is TRBV9 and J usage is TRBJ2-5; 9 bases align to TRBD2. V dropped 3 bases and J dropped 5; count of bases not matched to a gene: 8. Looked up from germline, CDR1 is SGDLS and CDR2 is YYNGEE. This CDR3 is built from 15 residues. CDR3 DNA sequence: TGTGCCAGCAGCGCTGCGGGGGGGCCGGGGGAGACCCAGTACTTC. Amino acids: CASSAAGGPGETQYF.

This clonotype was recorded at least ten times. The rearrangement links TRBV9 to TRBJ1-1; D is possibly TRBD1 (6 bases). Germline values: CDR1 SGDLS, CDR2 YYNGEE. This CDR3 is 13 amino acids long. The V and J ends lost 4 bases and 1 base respectively, with 8 bases between them. The CDR3 DNA reads as TGTGCCAGCAGCCCGACAGGGAACACTGAAGCTTTCTTT. The encoded protein is CASSPTGNTEAFF.

This clonotype turned up a few times. This chain joins TRBV9 and TRBJ2-2, with 7 bases aligning to TRBD1. CDR1 and CDR2 from the germline V gene are SGDLS and YYNGEE. This CDR3 is 15 amino acids long. After removal of 7 bases from V and 0 bases from J, the junction contained 6 bases not matched to a gene. The CDR3 DNA follows: TGTGCCAGCGAGAGCAGGGGGACGAACACCGGGGAGCTGTTTTTT. It yields the protein CASESRGTNTGELFF.

There are many counts of this clonotype. The chain couples TRBV9 to TRBJ2-2; D is unclear. Germline loops: CDR1 SGDLS, CDR2 YYNGEE. This CDR3 comprises 14 residues. V shed 4 bases and J shed 8 bases, with 15 bases lying between them. CDR3 DNA: TGTGCCAGCAGCCAAGGACCAGAATTGGGGGAGCTGTTTTTT. This codes for CASSQGPELGELFF.

The table lists this clonotype with many counts. This chain connects TRBV21-1 to TRBJ2-7. TRBV21-1 is a pseudogene segment. CDR3 length: 12 amino acids. The CDR3 is CASSKVPYEQYV. CDR3 bases: TGTGCCAGCTCGAAGGTACCCTACGAGCAGTACGTC.

This clonotype was counted ten times or more. The chain combines TRBV9 with TRBJ1-4, with 9 nucleotides matching TRBD1. The CDR3 has 15 amino acids. V lost 1 base to trimming and J lost 7 bases; unmatched junction nucleotides: 5. The germline gives CDR1 SGDLS, CDR2 YYNGEE. This CDR3 reads CASSVTGQGSEKLFF. The DNA of the CDR3 is TGTGCCAGCAGCGTAACGGGACAGGGTTCTGAAAAACTGTTTTTT.

This clonotype occurred many times. This chain links TRBV9 with TRBJ1-2; unclear D gene. The V end lost 0 bases, the J end lost 6 bases, and 6 bases lay between the germline ends. The CDR3 covers 12 residues. Germline V CDR1 and CDR2: SGDLS, YYNGEE. The CDR3 DNA is TGTGCCAGCAGCGTAGCGGCCCATGGCTACACCTTC. Translation: CASSVAAHGYTF.

This clonotype was recorded at least ten times. The V and J genes are TRBV9 and TRBJ2-3; D possibly corresponds to TRBD2 (5 bases). V was pared by 6 bases and J by 0 bases, with 14 bases between. CDR3 length: 15 residues. Germline V gene lookup returns CDR1 SGDLS and CDR2 YYNGEE. CDR3 nucleotide sequence: TGTGCCAGCACCCCATCCAGACTAAGCACAGATACGCAGTATTTT. As protein: CASTPSRLSTDTQYF.

This clonotype was observed many times. This chain links TRBV9 with TRBJ1-1; 10 bases are shared with TRBD1. V lost 4 bases to trimming and J lost 3 bases; unmatched junction nucleotides: 18. The length of the CDR3 is 19 residues. The V gene's germline CDR1 is SGDLS and CDR2 YYNGEE. In nucleotides, the CDR3 is TGTGCCAGCAGCCTGATAACCGGGACAGGGGACCCCTATGACACTGAAGCTTTCTTT. This sequence encodes CASSLITGTGDPYDTEAFF.

This clonotype has at least ten counts. The gene calls are TRBV21-1 and TRBJ2-1; TRBD2 reflects the table's D call only, with no check against the DNA. TRBV21-1 is annotated as a pseudogene. CDR3 size: 22 residues. CDR3 region: CASSNPPVWPSGPFGSYNEQFF. DNA for the CDR3: TGTGCCAGCAGCAACCCGCCGGTGTGGCCCTCGGGGCCATTCGGCTCCTACAATGAGCAGTTCTTC.

The chain joins TRBV9 to TRBJ2-5; 9 nucleotides match TRBD2. The CDR3 runs to 17 residues. CDR1 SGDLS and CDR2 YYNGEE come from the germline V gene. Trimming removed 3 bases from V and 3 bases from J; junction bases left unmatched: 12. The CDR3 reads CASSGGASGASKETQYF. The CDR3 DNA reads as TGTGCCAGCAGCGGCGGGGCTAGCGGGGCGTCGAAAGAGACCCAGTACTTC.

This clonotype showed up many times. The chain's CDR3 is CASSESPNEQFF. The CDR3 nucleotides read TGTGCCAGCAGCGAGTCGCCCAATGAGCAGTTCTTC. The J gene is TRBJ2-1, the V gene TRBV9; D uncertain. The CDR3 spans 12 residues. V shed 3 bases and J shed 6 bases, with 7 bases lying between them. The germline gives CDR1 SGDLS, CDR2 YYNGEE.

This clonotype was counted many times. The chain carries TRBV9 and TRBJ2-2; TRBD1 is a possible D gene (5 bases). Germline CDR1 SGDLS, CDR2 YYNGEE. The CDR3 covers 19 residues. V lost 2 bases and J 2 bases, leaving 22 bases between the germline ends. DNA of the CDR3: TGTGCCAGCAGCGTCCACAGTGACAGAGCCACTGCTAACACCGGGGAGCTGTTTTTT. This gives the protein CASSVHSDRATANTGELFF.

In this sample, this clonotype turned up many times. V and J are TRBV9 and TRBJ1-6, with 7 bases aligning to TRBD1. This CDR3 contains 15 residues. V lost 2 bases to trimming and J lost 6 bases; unmatched junction nucleotides: 5. CDR1 and CDR2 (germline): SGDLS, YYNGEE. The chain's CDR3 is CASSVEGTANSPLHF. The CDR3 bases are TGTGCCAGCAGCGTGGAAGGGACAGCTAATTCACCCCTCCACTTT.

This clonotype was counted at least ten times. The chain combines TRBV9 with TRBJ1-4; D perhaps matches TRBD1 (6 bases). V was pared by 0 bases and J by 8 bases, with 14 bases between. Germline V gene lookup returns CDR1 SGDLS and CDR2 YYNGEE. This CDR3 spans 15 amino acids. The CDR3, as DNA: TGTGCCAGCAGCGTAGATTCTGGCCAGGGGGAAAAACTGTTTTTT. It yields the protein CASSVDSGQGEKLFF.

This clonotype appeared many times. This rearrangement joins TRBV9 to TRBJ1-5; TRBD1 aligns across 10 bases. Germline V gene lookup returns CDR1 SGDLS and CDR2 YYNGEE. CDR3 length: 14 amino acids. Trimming at V came to 3 bases and at J to 6 bases, leaving 3 bases not matched to a gene. CDR3 nucleotides: TGTGCCAGCAGCGAGACAGGGGGCGGTCAGCCCCAGCATTTT. This translates into CASSETGGGQPQHF.

Ten or more counts support this clonotype. V is TRBV9 and J is TRBJ2-1; D perhaps matches TRBD2 (7 bases). Per germline, CDR1 SGDLS and CDR2 YYNGEE. V was pared by 0 bases and J by 6 bases, with 13 bases between. The CDR3 is 15 residues long. For the CDR3, the DNA is TGTGCCAGCAGCGTAGCCAGGGGAGGGCGCAATGAGCAGTTCTTC. Protein product: CASSVARGGRNEQFF. The full variable domain, completed using reference TRBV9 and TRBJ2-1, is DSGVTQTPKHLITATGQRVTLRCSPRSGDLSVYWYQQSLDQGLQFLIQYYNGEERAKGNILERFSAQQFPDLHSELNLSSLELGDSALYFCASSVARGGRNEQFFGPGTRLTVL.

This clonotype was recorded a few times. This chain joins TRBV9 and TRBJ1-1, with D hard to call. V was pared by 0 bases and J by 2 bases, with 11 bases between. CDR1 and CDR2 from the germline V gene are SGDLS and YYNGEE. The CDR3 covers 15 residues. CDR3 in DNA: TGTGCCAGCAGCGTAGTCGTGGCAGCAAACACTGAAGCTTTCTTT. It codes for CASSVVVAANTEAFF. The whole variable domain, filled in from reference TRBV9 and TRBJ1-1, reads DSGVTQTPKHLITATGQRVTLRCSPRSGDLSVYWYQQSLDQGLQFLIQYYNGEERAKGNILERFSAQQFPDLHSELNLSSLELGDSALYFCASSVVVAANTEAFFGQGTRLTVV.

This clonotype has ten or more counts. The V gene is TRBV9, the J gene TRBJ2-2, with a tentative D call TRBD1 (6 bases). V lost 2 bases and J 6 bases, leaving 11 bases between the germline ends. The CDR3 covers 14 residues. Germline CDR1 and CDR2: SGDLS and YYNGEE. The CDR3 sequence: CASSVLQGAGELFF. The CDR3 bases are TGTGCCAGCAGCGTGTTACAGGGTGCCGGGGAGCTGTTTTTT.

V gene TRBV9 combines with J gene TRBJ2-5; 7 nucleotides line up with TRBD2. Trimming cost V 4 bases and J 5 bases; bases outside gene matches: 14. This CDR3 comprises 16 residues. Germline V gene data show CDR1 as SGDLS and CDR2 as YYNGEE. CDR3 loop: CASSPGEGRSGETQYF. CDR3 DNA: TGTGCCAGCAGCCCCGGGGAGGGACGGTCTGGTGAGACCCAGTACTTC.